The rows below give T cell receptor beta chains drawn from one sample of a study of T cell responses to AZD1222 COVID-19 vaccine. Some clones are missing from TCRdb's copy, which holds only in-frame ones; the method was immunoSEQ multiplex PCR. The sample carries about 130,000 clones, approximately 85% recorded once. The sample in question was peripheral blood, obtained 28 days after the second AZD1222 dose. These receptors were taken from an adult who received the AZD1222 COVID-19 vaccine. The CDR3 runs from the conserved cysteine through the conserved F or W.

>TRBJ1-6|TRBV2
CASSQGFRYNSPLHF
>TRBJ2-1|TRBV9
CASSVWRGEQFF
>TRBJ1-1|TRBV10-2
CASNDQGRRAFF
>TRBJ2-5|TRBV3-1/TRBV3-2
CASSSQETQYF
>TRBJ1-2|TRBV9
CASSVTGDDYGYTF
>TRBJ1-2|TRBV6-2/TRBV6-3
CASSLRQGTANYGYTF
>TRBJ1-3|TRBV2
CASRDGGLRNTIYF
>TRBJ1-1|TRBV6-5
CASNGRGVKTEAFF
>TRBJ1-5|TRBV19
CASSSFVGAGQPQHF
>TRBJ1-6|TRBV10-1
CASSEPNSPLHF
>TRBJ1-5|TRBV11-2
CASSLGGVRGQPQHF
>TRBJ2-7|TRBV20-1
CSAPVSYEQYF
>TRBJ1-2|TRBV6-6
CASSLGQGPPYAYGYTF
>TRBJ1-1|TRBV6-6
CASSFRLSGGWAEAFF
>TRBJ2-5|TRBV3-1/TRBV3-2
CASSQDMRGGETQYF
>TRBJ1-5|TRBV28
CASSLGGLNSNQPQHF
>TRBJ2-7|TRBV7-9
CASSFRQGYEQYF
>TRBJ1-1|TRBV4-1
CASSQDHYRGTTEAFF
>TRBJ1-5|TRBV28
CASSFGQFGNQPQHF
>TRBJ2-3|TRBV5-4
CASSIRDRGHTDTQYF
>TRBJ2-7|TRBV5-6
CASSSGTLSEYF
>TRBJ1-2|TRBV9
CASSVQTGFDYGYTF
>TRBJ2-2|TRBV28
CASSPTGVEAGELFF
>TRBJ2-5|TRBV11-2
CASSFTTSSETQYF
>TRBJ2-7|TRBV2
CASSRGNLYEQYF
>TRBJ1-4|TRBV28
CASGSNEKLFF
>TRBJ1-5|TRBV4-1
CASSQVKGRGPQHF
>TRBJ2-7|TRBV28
CASALQVGTYEQYF
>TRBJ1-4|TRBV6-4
CASSQGQGAGKLFF
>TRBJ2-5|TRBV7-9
CASSLGLLETQYF
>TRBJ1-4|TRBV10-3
CAIRGTNEKLFF
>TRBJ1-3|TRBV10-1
CATRLDRGSGNTIYF
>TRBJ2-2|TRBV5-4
CASSPSGGPGELFF
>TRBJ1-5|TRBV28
CASRNKGGLANQPQHF
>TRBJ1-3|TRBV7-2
CASSLAAQGNTIYF
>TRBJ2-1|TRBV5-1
CASSLGQGNEQFF
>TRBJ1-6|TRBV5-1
CASSLENGAAPLHF
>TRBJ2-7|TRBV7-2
CASSLDPGIISYEQYF
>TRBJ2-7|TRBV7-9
CASSFLVSSYEQYF
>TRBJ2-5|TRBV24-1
CATSDVQQGIGETQYF
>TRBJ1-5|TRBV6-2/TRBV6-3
CASSYSRTGGVVLSNQPQHF
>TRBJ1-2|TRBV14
CASSLLGQGLGYTF
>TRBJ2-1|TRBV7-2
CASSPGGSGALRNEQFF
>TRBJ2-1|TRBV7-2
CASSLRRTGDNEQFF
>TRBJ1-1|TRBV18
CASSPPGQGNTEAFF
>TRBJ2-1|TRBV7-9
CASSSLAGGKGRRNEQFF
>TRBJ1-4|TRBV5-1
CASSAGTDNEKLFF
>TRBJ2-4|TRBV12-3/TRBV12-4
CASASGDIQYF
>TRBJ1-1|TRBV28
CASSFGGEAEAFF
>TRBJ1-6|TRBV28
CASSIEGRINSPLHF
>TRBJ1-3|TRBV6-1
CASSEDLLSGNTIYF
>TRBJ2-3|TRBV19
CASSMPPTGTGAGDTQYF
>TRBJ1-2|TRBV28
CASRPDQNYGYTF